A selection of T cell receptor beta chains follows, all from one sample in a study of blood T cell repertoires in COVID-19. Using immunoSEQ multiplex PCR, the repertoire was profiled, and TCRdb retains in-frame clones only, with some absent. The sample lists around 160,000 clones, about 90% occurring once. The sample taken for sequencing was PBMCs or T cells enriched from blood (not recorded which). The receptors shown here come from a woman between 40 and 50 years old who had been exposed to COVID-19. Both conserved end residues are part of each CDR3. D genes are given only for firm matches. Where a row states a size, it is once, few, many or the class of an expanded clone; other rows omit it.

CDR3nt: TGTGCCAGCAAGGGACAGTGGAACACCGGGGAGCTGTTTTTT
CDR3aa: CASKGQWNTGELFF
j_gene: TRBJ2-2
v_gene: TRBV6-5
d_gene: TRBD1
abundance: NA

CDR3nt: TGTGCCAGCAATAAACCTGGGACAGGGGCCACTGAAGCTTTCTTT
CDR3aa: CASNKPGTGATEAFF
j_gene: TRBJ1-1
v_gene: TRBV25-1
d_gene: TRBD1
abundance: NA

CDR3nt: TGTGCCAGCAGCCAATGGGACAGGCCTTCCTATGGCTACACCTTC
CDR3aa: CASSQWDRPSYGYTF
j_gene: TRBJ1-2
v_gene: TRBV7-9
d_gene: TRBD1
abundance: NA

CDR3nt: TGTGCCAGCAGCCCACCGCGGCAGGGAAATGAAAAACTGTTTTTT
CDR3aa: CASSPPRQGNEKLFF
j_gene: TRBJ1-4
v_gene: TRBV7-9
d_gene: NA
abundance: NA

CDR3nt: TGTGCCAGCAGCTCAAATCAGGGGTCAAGAGTGAACACTGAAGCTTTCTTT
CDR3aa: CASSSNQGSRVNTEAFF
j_gene: TRBJ1-1
v_gene: TRBV5-4
d_gene: NA
abundance: NA

CDR3nt: TGTGCCAGCTCACCACCTGTAGATCTTGAAGCTTTCTTT
CDR3aa: CASSPPVDLEAFF
j_gene: TRBJ1-1
v_gene: TRBV18
d_gene: NA
abundance: NA

CDR3nt: TGCGCCAGCAGCTTGGTGAGGGAGGACAGGGTTAAGGCTGAAGCTTTCTTT
CDR3aa: CASSLVREDRVKAEAFF
j_gene: TRBJ1-1
v_gene: TRBV5-1
d_gene: TRBD1
abundance: once

CDR3nt: TGTGCCAGCAGCCAAGCCCCTACAGGTAGCTATGCCAAAAACATTCAGTACTTC
CDR3aa: CASSQAPTGSYAKNIQYF
j_gene: TRBJ2-4
v_gene: TRBV4-2
d_gene: NA
abundance: NA

CDR3nt: TGTGCCAGCAGTCTGGGGACGGGAGGGCCTGGAGAGCAGTTCTTC
CDR3aa: CASSLGTGGPGEQFF
j_gene: TRBJ2-1
v_gene: TRBV3-1/TRBV3-2
d_gene: TRBD2
abundance: NA

CDR3nt: TGTGCCACCGAGGCGACAGGGACTGGAAACACCATATATTTT
CDR3aa: CATEATGTGNTIYF
j_gene: TRBJ1-3
v_gene: TRBV3-1/TRBV3-2
d_gene: TRBD1
abundance: once

CDR3nt: TGTGCCAGCAGTGAAGCGACCCGGGAGTACTTC
CDR3aa: CASSEATREYF
j_gene: TRBJ2-7
v_gene: TRBV2
d_gene: NA
abundance: NA

CDR3nt: TGTGCCAGCAGCTTATCGGACGAGCAGTACTTC
CDR3aa: CASSLSDEQYF
j_gene: TRBJ2-7
v_gene: TRBV13
d_gene: NA
abundance: NA

CDR3nt: TGCGCCAGCAGCTCGGGGACAGACCCCCAAGAGACCCAGTACTTC
CDR3aa: CASSSGTDPQETQYF
j_gene: TRBJ2-5
v_gene: TRBV5-1
d_gene: TRBD1
abundance: NA

CDR3nt: TGTGCCAGCAGTTTAACAGGGTATTCAGATACGCAGTATTTT
CDR3aa: CASSLTGYSDTQYF
j_gene: TRBJ2-3
v_gene: TRBV6-5
d_gene: NA
abundance: NA

CDR3nt: TGCGCCAGCAGCAAGCCGCAAGAGACCCAGTACTTC
CDR3aa: CASSKPQETQYF
j_gene: TRBJ2-5
v_gene: TRBV5-1
d_gene: NA
abundance: NA

CDR3nt: TGTGCCAGCAGCGAGACACCCCCGGGCTACACCTTC
CDR3aa: CASSETPPGYTF
j_gene: TRBJ1-2
v_gene: TRBV2
d_gene: NA
abundance: NA

CDR3nt: TGTGCCAGCAGAAGGGAGGGGACCCAGTACTTC
CDR3aa: CASRREGTQYF
j_gene: TRBJ2-5
v_gene: TRBV5-6
d_gene: TRBD2
abundance: few

CDR3nt: TGTGCCAGCAGCTGGGACATCAGTCAGCCCCAGCATTTT
CDR3aa: CASSWDISQPQHF
j_gene: TRBJ1-5
v_gene: TRBV7-2
d_gene: NA
abundance: NA

CDR3nt: TGTGCCAGCAGCTTAGCGGGCCCCTACGAGCAGTACTTC
CDR3aa: CASSLAGPYEQYF
j_gene: TRBJ2-7
v_gene: TRBV5-6
d_gene: NA
abundance: NA

CDR3nt: TGTGCCAGCACCTACAGGGGGATAAACGAGCAGTACTTC
CDR3aa: CASTYRGINEQYF
j_gene: TRBJ2-7
v_gene: TRBV5-6
d_gene: TRBD1
abundance: once

CDR3nt: TGTGCCAGCAGCTTAGGCGGATTCAGGGTCCACGAGCAGTACTTC
CDR3aa: CASSLGGFRVHEQYF
j_gene: TRBJ2-7
v_gene: TRBV7-9
d_gene: NA
abundance: once

CDR3nt: TGTGCCAGCACCGTACAGGGGCGGGAAAAACTGTTTTTT
CDR3aa: CASTVQGREKLFF
j_gene: TRBJ1-4
v_gene: TRBV12-3/TRBV12-4
d_gene: TRBD1
abundance: NA

CDR3nt: TGTGCCAGCAGTTACGTGGGGACTGGCACAGATACGCAGTATTTT
CDR3aa: CASSYVGTGTDTQYF
j_gene: TRBJ2-3
v_gene: TRBV6-2/TRBV6-3
d_gene: NA
abundance: NA

CDR3nt: TGCGCCAGCAGCCAAGAAATAACAGCCACAACCGTTAACTATGGCTACACCTTC
CDR3aa: CASSQEITATTVNYGYTF
j_gene: TRBJ1-2
v_gene: TRBV4-3
d_gene: NA
abundance: NA

CDR3nt: TGTGCCAGCAGCTTCCGGGTCCGTCGCGAGCAGTACTTC
CDR3aa: CASSFRVRREQYF
j_gene: TRBJ2-7
v_gene: TRBV5-6
d_gene: NA
abundance: NA

CDR3nt: TGTGCCAGTAGGCGTTCTAGCTCCTCCTACGAGCAGTACTTC
CDR3aa: CASRRSSSSYEQYF
j_gene: TRBJ2-7
v_gene: TRBV19
d_gene: NA
abundance: NA

CDR3nt: TGTGCCAGTAGTATAGCAGGGGCTGGGGCCAACGTCCTGACTTTC
CDR3aa: CASSIAGAGANVLTF
j_gene: TRBJ2-6
v_gene: TRBV19
d_gene: NA
abundance: NA

CDR3nt: TGTGCCAGCAGCCAAGACCCTCGGTGGAACACTGAAGCTTTCTTT
CDR3aa: CASSQDPRWNTEAFF
j_gene: TRBJ1-1
v_gene: TRBV4-2
d_gene: NA
abundance: once

CDR3nt: TGCGCCAGCACCACTAGCGGGGGGGCCGGAGGGCATGAGCAGTTCTTC
CDR3aa: CASTTSGGAGGHEQFF
j_gene: TRBJ2-1
v_gene: TRBV5-1
d_gene: TRBD2
abundance: NA

CDR3nt: TGTGCCAGCAGCGTAGAACTAGTAACCGGGGAGCTGTTTTTT
CDR3aa: CASSVELVTGELFF
j_gene: TRBJ2-2
v_gene: TRBV9
d_gene: NA
abundance: NA